Shown below are 20 T cell receptor beta chains from a single sample sequenced in a study of CD8 T cells in Susac syndrome. The RNA input was about 0.5 to 1 ug, and it was reverse transcribed with random hexamers. TCRdb called the immunoSEQ multiplex PCR reads again in MiXCR, with one record for every CDR3 protein. This sample carries 150,000 or so distinct CDR3 sequences, about 95% of them seen once, and the ten largest clones take 0.15%. Source material: CD8+ T cells from PBMCs. These receptors all stem from a human donor with multiple sclerosis.

The chain recombines TRBV19 with TRBJ2-7; either TRBD1 or TRBD2 may supply D (5 bases each). The ends were cut back, 5 bases at V and 4 bases at J, with 15 bases in the middle. This CDR3 spans 14 amino acids. CDR1 and CDR2 from the germline V gene are LNHDA and SQIVND (reference sequence). The CDR3 reads CASSQAGDPYEQYF. The DNA of the CDR3 is TGTGCCAGTAGTCAGGCCGGGGACCCATACGAGCAGTACTTC.

For the CDR3, the DNA is TGTGCCTGGAGTGTTGGAGCGGGCTCGGAGGCCCAGTACTTC. Amino acid sequence: CAWSVGAGSEAQYF. The chain uses TRBV30 and TRBJ2-5; possible D gene TRBD2, 6 bases. Germline CDR1 GTSNPN, CDR2 SVGIG (reference sequence). The CDR3 is 14 residues long. Trimming stripped 0 bases from V and 9 bases from J, with 17 bases between.

V is TRBV9 and J is TRBJ2-3; D is unresolved. This CDR3 spans 15 amino acids. The V and J ends lost 4 bases and 3 bases respectively, with 15 bases between them. Germline V gene lookup returns CDR1 SGDLS and CDR2 YYNGEE. This chain's CDR3 is CASSTQTRFTDTQYF. The DNA for the CDR3 is TGTGCCAGCAGCACCCAGACCCGATTTACAGATACGCAGTATTTT.

This sequence joins TRBV27 and TRBJ2-5; D tentatively reads TRBD1 or TRBD2 (5 bases each). Germline V gives CDR1 MNHEY, CDR2 SMNVEV (reference sequence). The CDR3 has 15 residues. V shed 5 bases and J shed 5 bases, with 18 bases lying between them. The CDR3 region is CASSPGTVNRETQYF. In nucleotides, the CDR3 is TGTGCCAGCAGTCCCGGGACGGTGAATAGGGAGACCCAGTACTTC.

The chain joins TRBV9 to TRBJ2-1; 9 nucleotides align to TRBD2. With 0 bases clipped from V and 7 bases from J, the junction kept 5 bases outside the gene matches. The length of the CDR3 is 15 residues. Germline CDR1 is SGDLS and CDR2 is YYNGEE. The CDR3 sequence is CASSVGGLARNEQFF. The CDR3 DNA is TGTGCCAGCAGCGTAGGAGGACTAGCGAGGAATGAGCAGTTCTTC.

This clonotype has only a few counts. The chain has TRBV27 and TRBJ2-7; 7 nucleotides align to TRBD2. CDR1 is MNHEY, CDR2 SMNVEV, per germline (reference sequence). The CDR3 is made up of 13 amino acids. Trimming removed 2 bases from V and 3 bases from J; junction bases left unmatched: 1. This chain's CDR3 is CASSLAGVYEQYF. Here the CDR3 DNA reads TGTGCCAGCAGTTTAGCGGGAGTCTACGAGCAGTACTTC.

The gene calls are TRBV5-8 and TRBJ2-1, with D tentatively TRBD1 or TRBD2 (5 bases each). The CDR3 sequence is 14 residues long. The V end was cut by 0 bases, the J end by 5 bases, with 9 bases between. Germline V gene data show CDR1 as SGHTS and CDR2 as YDEGEE. CDR3 sequence (DNA): TGTGCCAGCAGCTTGGGGGACGCAAACAATGAGCAGTTCTTC. Translated: CASSLGDANNEQFF.

This chain uses TRBV27 with TRBJ2-7; D remains unclear. The CDR3 contains 13 residues. V gave up 0 bases and J gave up 5 bases, with 8 bases separating them. The V gene's germline CDR1 is MNHEY and CDR2 SMNVEV (reference sequence). The CDR3, as DNA: TGTGCCAGCAGTTTATCCGTGGACCACGAGCAGTACGTC. Encoded protein: CASSLSVDHEQYV.

J is TRBJ2-7 and V is TRBV20-1; the D gene is possibly TRBD2 (6 bases). V was pared by 3 bases and J by 0 bases, with 18 bases between. Germline V gives CDR1 DFQATT, CDR2 SNEGSKA (reference sequence). This CDR3 comprises 16 residues. CDR3 sequence reads: CSARGGSQEPSYEQYF. DNA of the CDR3: TGCAGTGCTAGGGGGGGATCCCAGGAACCCTCCTACGAGCAGTACTTC.

The V call is TRBV29-1, the J call TRBJ1-1; TRBD1 matches 9 bases. The germline CDR1 and CDR2 sequences are SQVTM and ANQGSEA. Trimming at V came to 6 bases and at J to 1 base, leaving 15 bases not matched to a gene. The CDR3 extends over 17 amino acids. CDR3 DNA sequence: TGCAGCGTCTCTAGGGACAGGGAGGTCGGGACGAACACTGAAGCTTTCTTT. Translating gives CSVSRDREVGTNTEAFF.

The genes are TRBV29-1 and TRBJ2-1; 14 bases are a match to TRBD2. Trimming at V came to 6 bases and at J to 1 base, leaving 8 bases not matched to a gene. There are 17 residues in the CDR3. From germline, CDR1 is SQVTM and CDR2 ANQGSEA. As DNA, the CDR3 is TGCAGCGTCGCCGGGACTAGCGGGGGCCGGTCCTACAATGAGCAGTTCTTC. It translates to CSVAGTSGGRSYNEQFF.

This chain uses TRBV19 with TRBJ2-2; D not certain. The CDR3 spans 13 residues. Deletions cut 4 bases from V and 6 bases from J, with 9 bases between. CDR1 and CDR2 (germline): LNHDA, SQIVND (reference sequence). As DNA, the CDR3 is TGTGCCAGTAGTACCCGGGCCGCCGGGGAGCTGTTTTTT. It is translated as CASSTRAAGELFF.

The chain uses TRBV4-2 and TRBJ2-1; D is possibly TRBD2 (6 bases). The CDR3 is made up of 15 amino acids. Trimming pared 4 bases from V and 4 bases from J, leaving 14 bases between. Germline assignment: CDR1 LGHNA and CDR2 YNFKEQ. In DNA form, the CDR3 reads TGTGCCAGCAGCCCGGAGACTAGTGCGTACAATGAGCAGTTCTTC. Translated: CASSPETSAYNEQFF.

This clonotype appeared a single time. The J gene is TRBJ2-5, the V gene TRBV9; TRBD2 agrees at 8 bases. Germline CDR1 reads SGDLS; CDR2 reads YYNGEE. V shed 2 bases, J shed 4 bases, and the junction held 4 bases outside the gene matches. The CDR3 is made up of 14 amino acids. The CDR3 sequence: CASSVSGDGETQYF. In DNA form, the CDR3 reads TGTGCCAGCAGCGTTAGCGGGGATGGAGAGACCCAGTACTTC.

V is TRBV20-1 and J is TRBJ2-7, with D perhaps TRBD2 (5 bases). Trimming pared 0 bases from V and 0 bases from J, leaving 15 bases between. CDR1 and CDR2 from the germline V gene are DFQATT and SNEGSKA (reference sequence). The CDR3 is made up of 16 amino acids. CDR3 sequence (DNA): TGCAGTGCTAGAGATCAGCTAGCCTATAGCTCCTACGAGCAGTACTTC. This sequence encodes CSARDQLAYSSYEQYF.

The chain joins TRBV27 to TRBJ1-1; D may be TRBD1 (6 bases). V lost 6 bases and J 7 bases, leaving 18 bases between the germline ends. The V gene's germline CDR1 is MNHEY and CDR2 SMNVEV (reference sequence). This CDR3 spans 14 amino acids. The CDR3 sequence is CASRPSGAGDEAFF. In DNA form, the CDR3 reads TGTGCCAGCAGACCTAGTGGGGCAGGGGATGAAGCTTTCTTT.

This clonotype showed up just once. The gene calls are TRBV29-1 and TRBJ1-2; D is perhaps TRBD1 (5 bases). V lost 6 bases and J lost 3, with 14 bases in between. The germline gives CDR1 SQVTM, CDR2 ANQGSEA. The length of the CDR3 is 13 residues. DNA of the CDR3: TGCAGCGTCACGGGGGGGAGTCACTATGGCTACACCTTC. Its translation: CSVTGGSHYGYTF.

J is TRBJ1-2 and V is TRBV29-1, with 8 bases lining up with TRBD1. CDR3 length: 15 amino acids. From germline, CDR1 is SQVTM and CDR2 ANQGSEA. V shed 5 bases and J 4 bases; nucleotides not matched to a gene: 12. The CDR3 is CSVQGALPEGYGYTF. DNA for the CDR3: TGCAGCGTTCAGGGGGCCCTGCCAGAGGGCTATGGCTACACCTTC. The variable domain in full, completed from reference TRBV29-1 and TRBJ1-2, reads SAVISQKPSRDICQRGTSLTIQCQVDSQVTMMFWYRQQPGQSLTLIATANQGSEATYESGFVIDKFPISRPNLTFSTLTVSNMSPEDSSIYLCSVQGALPEGYGYTFGSGTRLTVV.

The chain employs TRBV5-6 and TRBJ2-1; 7 nucleotides match TRBD1. Germline lookup yields CDR1 SGHDT and CDR2 YYEEEE. After removal of 0 bases from V and 7 bases from J, the junction contained 4 bases not matched to a gene. The CDR3 covers 14 residues. Here the CDR3 DNA reads TGTGCCAGCAGCTTGGCCATCAGGGGGAATGAGCAGTTCTTC. This codes for CASSLAIRGNEQFF.

The V gene is TRBV29-1, the J gene TRBJ2-7; no clear D gene. Trimming left V 3 bases short and J 1 base short, with 13 bases between. Germline CDR1 reads SQVTM; CDR2 reads ANQGSEA. CDR3 length equals 14 residues. CDR3 amino acids: CSVETQLPSYEQYF. CDR3 nucleotide sequence: TGCAGCGTTGAGACACAGCTACCATCCTACGAGCAGTACTTC.